Each of the 15 T cell receptor beta chains below was sequenced from the same sample in a study of Ad26.COV2.S vaccination and SARS-CoV-2 variants listed by TCRdb under 2021. Per the publication, the time point label means: individuals recovered from natural SARS-CoV-2 infection. Libraries were constructed by the immunoSEQ multiplex PCR assay. TCRdb stores this immuneACCESS table with in-frame sequences only. Part of the clones is absent; in the studies checked, under half of the shortfall reflects unresolved V genes, and no reason is known for the rest. Counted in this sample were roughly 40,000 clones; approximately 80% of them appeared once. Approximately 44% of the sample comes from the top ten. This specimen consisted of peripheral blood, obtained after recovery from COVID-19. Receptors were obtained from a human donor who had recovered from COVID-19.

The V call is TRBV3-1 (or the pseudogene TRBV3-2), the J call TRBJ1-2; D gene ambiguous. The CDR3 totals 11 residues. The germline gives CDR1 LGHDT, CDR2 YNNKEL (reference sequence). V was clipped by 1 base and J by 8 bases, with 5 bases between them. This chain's CDR3 is CASSQVGGYTF. CDR3 nucleotides: TGTGCCAGCAGCCAAGTGGGCGGCTACACCTTC.

This chain links TRBV30 with TRBJ2-1, with 12 bases matching TRBD2. The V gene's germline CDR1 is GTSNPN and CDR2 SVGIG (reference sequence). Germline trimming cut 3 bases from V and 6 bases from J; bases unmatched to any gene: 12. This CDR3 contains 17 residues. The DNA for the CDR3 is TGTGCCTGGAGGGGGATTGGGACTAGCGGGTACTTCAATGAGCAGTTCTTC. Translation gives CAWRGIGTSGYFNEQFF.

The CDR3 DNA sequence: TGCGCCACCCTATTAACAGGGGGGAGCATTAATGAGCAGTTCTTC. It is translated as CATLLTGGSINEQFF. This sequence joins TRBV10-2 and TRBJ2-1; 8 bases align to TRBD1. Unmatched junction bases numbered 15, after V lost 10 bases and J lost 7 bases. Looked up from germline, CDR1 is WSHSY and CDR2 is SAAADI. This CDR3 is 15 amino acids long.

The CDR3 nucleotides read TGTGCCAGCAGCTTAGCGCCCCTGGGGCGCGGAGGAGGAGATACGCAGTATTTT. Residues: CASSLAPLGRGGGDTQYF. The rearrangement links TRBV7-2 to TRBJ2-3, with D perhaps assigned TRBD1 or TRBD2 (5 bases each). This CDR3 comprises 18 residues. CDR1 and CDR2 from the germline V gene are SGHTA and FQGNSA. V was clipped by 0 bases and J by 5 bases, with 21 bases between them.

The chain links TRBV19 to TRBJ1-4; TRBD1 might be the D (5 bases). The germline V gene has CDR1 LNHDA and CDR2 SQIVND (reference sequence). The CDR3 has 13 residues. V was cut by 3 bases and J by 8 bases, with 10 bases left in between. The CDR3 DNA reads as TGTGCCAGTAGTATGCCAGGGCAGGAAAAACTGTTTTTT. Protein product: CASSMPGQEKLFF. Together with reference TRBV19 and TRBJ1-4, the CDR3 gives the full variable domain: DGGITQSPKYLFRKEGQNVTLSCEQNLNHDAMYWYRQDPGQGLRLIYYSQIVNDFQKGDIAEGYSVSREKKESFPLTVTSAQKNPTAFYLCASSMPGQEKLFFGSGTQLSVL.

The genes are TRBV24-1 and TRBJ2-5; no clear D. The ends were cut back, 1 base at V and 1 base at J, with 6 bases in the middle. This CDR3 comprises 14 residues. Germline-derived CDR1 and CDR2 are KGHDR and SFDVKD. In DNA form, the CDR3 reads TGTGCCACCAGTGATTTATCCTCCCAAGAGACCCAGTACTTC. This translates into CATSDLSSQETQYF.

This clone was recorded only once. Other DNA sequences in this sample translate to the same CDR3. The V gene is TRBV29-1, the J gene TRBJ2-3; tentative D call: TRBD1 (6 bases). The CDR3 covers 15 residues. Germline CDR1 is SQVTM and CDR2 is ANQGSEA. V shed 0 bases and J shed 0 bases, with 10 bases lying between them. The CDR3 nucleotides are TGCAGCGTTGAAGACCGGGACAAAAGCACAGATACGCAGTATTTT. Its protein is CSVEDRDKSTDTQYF.

V gene TRBV9 combines with J gene TRBJ1-5, with D maybe TRBD1 (6 bases). CDR1 is SGDLS and CDR2 is YYNGEE in the germline V gene. The V end lost 0 bases, the J end lost 4 bases, and 17 bases lay between the germline ends. CDR3 size: 17 residues. CDR3 loop: CASSVGPQGGKNQPQHF. CDR3 coding DNA: TGTGCCAGCAGCGTAGGCCCACAGGGAGGGAAAAATCAGCCCCAGCATTTT.

The chain combines TRBV28 with TRBJ1-6, with a weak D call TRBD1 (6 bases). The germline V gene has CDR1 MDHEN and CDR2 SYDVKM. Trimming cost V 5 bases and J 7 bases, with 18 bases left between them. CDR3 length: 16 residues. The CDR3 DNA is TGTGCCAGCAGTCTACGCCTCAGGGGAGGGAATTCACCCCTCCACTTT. Amino acid sequence: CASSLRLRGGNSPLHF.

V is TRBV29-1 and J is TRBJ1-1, with D hard to call. The CDR3 contains 10 residues. V was pared by 4 bases and J by 6 bases, with 6 bases between. Germline V gene data show CDR1 as SQVTM and CDR2 as ANQGSEA. The CDR3 is CSVGFPEAFF. CDR3 nucleotides: TGCAGCGTTGGGTTCCCTGAAGCTTTCTTT.

The chain employs TRBV7-3 and TRBJ2-2, with 8 bases lining up with TRBD2. The V segment lost 3 bases and the J segment 4 bases; nucleotides outside the gene matches: 7. CDR1 is SGHTA and CDR2 is FQGTGA in the germline V gene. The CDR3 has 16 amino acids. DNA of the CDR3: TGTGCCAGCAGCTTGGGAGCGGGGGCCAGCACCGGGGAGCTGTTTTTT. Amino acids: CASSLGAGASTGELFF.

The chain couples TRBV7-9 to TRBJ1-3; 9 bases map to TRBD1. Germline values: CDR1 SEHNR, CDR2 FQNEAQ (reference sequence). The CDR3 runs to 14 residues. Trimming removed 5 bases from V and 4 bases from J; junction bases left unmatched: 3. CDR3: CASSPQGAGNTIYF. The CDR3 bases are TGTGCCAGCAGCCCACAGGGGGCAGGAAACACCATATATTTT.

J is TRBJ1-5 and V is TRBV27, with D unclear. The ends were cut back, 3 bases at V and 2 bases at J, with 8 bases in the middle. Germline V gene lookup returns CDR1 MNHEY and CDR2 SMNVEV (reference sequence). The CDR3 is 14 residues long. The CDR3, as DNA: TGTGCCAGCAGTTTTTACGGGGGCAATCAGCCCCAGCATTTT. It yields the protein CASSFYGGNQPQHF.

The CDR3 bases are TGTGCCAGCAGCCTACTGGCCAACGTCCTGACTTTC. Translating gives CASSLLANVLTF. V gene TRBV6-5 combines with J gene TRBJ2-6; D is unclear. V dropped 6 bases and J dropped 6 bases, with 6 bases sitting between them. From germline, CDR1 is MNHEY and CDR2 SVGAGI. The CDR3 covers 12 residues.

This clone was recorded a few times. V usage is TRBV7-9 and J usage is TRBJ2-1; the D is unclear. This CDR3 is built from 15 residues. V lost 5 bases, J lost 5 bases, and 16 bases lay in between. Looked up from germline, CDR1 is SEHNR and CDR2 is FQNEAQ (reference sequence). This CDR3 reads CASSPRIYENNEQFF. CDR3 nucleotide sequence: TGTGCCAGCAGCCCACGGATATACGAAAACAATGAGCAGTTCTTC.